These 32 T cell receptor beta chains were all obtained from the same sample, sequenced in a study of blood T cells in healthy people across ages. With a J-beta primer mix and a sample-barcoded 5' primer, a second PCR ran roughly 7 to 11 cycles. MiXCR, run by TCRdb on the 5' RACE reads, gives a single entry per CDR3 protein. The sample includes around 1,500,000 distinct CDR3 sequences, 28% of them seen just once. The source material was blood. These receptors were collected from a woman aged 25 to 39 in good health.

This clonotype appeared a few times. The chain is built from TRBV12-3 or TRBV12-4 and TRBJ2-1; 8 bases map to TRBD2. V shed 5 bases, J shed 8 bases, and the junction held 11 bases outside the gene matches. CDR3 length equals 15 residues. For the CDR3, the DNA is TGTGCCAGCAGTCCCGGACTAGCCGGGGGATATGAGCAGTTCTTC. It codes for CASSPGLAGGYEQFF.

This rearrangement joins TRBV30 to TRBJ2-1; 8 bases match TRBD2. Trimming at V came to 5 bases and at J to 6 bases, leaving 12 bases not matched to a gene. CDR1 GTSNPN and CDR2 SVGIG come from the germline V gene (reference sequence). The CDR3 loop spans 15 amino acids. Here the CDR3 reads CAWDPGLAEVNEQFF. The CDR3 nucleotides read TGTGCCTGGGACCCCGGACTAGCAGAAGTCAATGAGCAGTTCTTC. Looking up the rest from reference TRBV30 and TRBJ2-1 gives the full variable domain: SQTIHQWPATLVQPVGSPLSLECTVEGTSNPNLYWYRQAAGRGLQLLFYSVGIGQISSEVPQNLSASRPQDRQFILSSKKLLLSDSGFYLCAWDPGLAEVNEQFFGPGTRLTVL.

This chain uses TRBV2 with TRBJ1-2, with D possibly matching TRBD1 (5 bases). The CDR3 covers 13 residues. The V end lost 4 bases, the J end lost 7 bases, and 13 bases lay between the germline ends. The germline V gene has CDR1 SNHLY and CDR2 FYNNEI. DNA of the CDR3: TGTGCCAGCAGTGGGCCCAGGGTACCTGGCTACACCTTC. It is translated as CASSGPRVPGYTF. The complete variable domain, with remaining parts taken from reference TRBV2 and TRBJ1-2, reads EPEVTQTPSHQVTQMGQEVILRCVPISNHLYFYWYRQILGQKVEFLVSFYNNEISEKSEIFDDQFSVERPDGSNFTLKIRSTKLEDSAMYFCASSGPRVPGYTFGSGTRLTVV.

The chain couples TRBV5-2 to TRBJ2-5; the table calls TRBD1, which could not be checked here. TRBV5-2 is labeled a pseudogene. This CDR3 comprises 12 residues. As DNA, the CDR3 is TGTGCCAGCAAGGGGGGCACGGAGACCCAGTACTTC. Translation gives CASKGGTETQYF.

This clonotype was seen at least ten times. This sequence joins TRBV19 and TRBJ2-7; D perhaps matches TRBD1 (5 bases). Trimming took off 5 bases at V and 3 bases at J, with 11 bases between the two ends. The CDR3 is 13 residues long. Germline CDR1 is LNHDA and CDR2 is SQIVND (reference sequence). The CDR3 DNA sequence: TGTGCCAGTAGTCTCCAGACAGACTACGAGCAGTACTTC. Translating gives CASSLQTDYEQYF.

Concerning this clonotype: One junction end disagrees with the germline gene, perhaps due to a read error. The chain couples TRBV20-1 to TRBJ2-6; D is possibly TRBD1 or TRBD2 (5 bases each). This CDR3 region has 12 residues. Germline values: CDR1 DFQATT, CDR2 SNEGSKA (reference sequence). CDR3 in DNA: TGCAGTGCTAGTGCCGGGGCCAACGCCCTGACTTTC. Amino acids: CSASAGANALTF.

The J gene is TRBJ2-1, the V gene TRBV27; D unresolved. There are 11 residues in the CDR3. The V end lost 8 bases, the J end lost 4 bases, and 6 bases lay between the germline ends. CDR1 and CDR2 (germline): MNHEY, SMNVEV (reference sequence). CDR3 DNA sequence: TGTGCCAGCTTCTCTTACAATGAGCAGTTCTTC. It yields the protein CASFSYNEQFF.

The V gene is TRBV7-9, the J gene TRBJ2-5; TRBD1 agrees at 8 bases. The CDR3 extends over 16 amino acids. CDR1 SEHNR and CDR2 FQNEAQ come from the germline V gene (reference sequence). The V segment lost 4 bases and the J segment 1 base; nucleotides outside the gene matches: 8. The CDR3 reads CASSSGQALTQETQYF. The DNA for the CDR3 is TGTGCCAGCAGCTCGGGACAGGCACTAACCCAAGAGACCCAGTACTTC.

The chain links TRBV6-1 to TRBJ1-1, with D maybe TRBD1 (5 bases). Looked up from germline, CDR1 is MNHNS and CDR2 is SASEGT. The V and J ends lost 6 bases and 1 base respectively, with 15 bases between them. This CDR3 spans 15 amino acids. DNA of the CDR3: TGTGCCAGCAGCAACGAGGGGACGGCGAACACTGAAGCTTTCTTT. Residues: CASSNEGTANTEAFF.

This clonotype occurred a few times. This sequence joins TRBV6-6 and TRBJ2-7, with 9 bases lining up with TRBD2. Germline trimming cut 6 bases from V and 2 bases from J; bases unmatched to any gene: 8. CDR3 length: 15 residues. Germline assignment: CDR1 MNHNY and CDR2 SVGAGI (reference sequence). CDR3 sequence: CASSQAGTSTYEQYF. In DNA form, the CDR3 reads TGTGCCAGCAGCCAAGCCGGGACTAGCACCTACGAGCAGTACTTC.

Points on this clonotype: At one end, the junction sequence differs from germline, possibly due to a read error. The chain combines TRBV12-3 or TRBV12-4 with TRBJ2-3; 10 bases agree with TRBD1. This CDR3 comprises 16 residues. The CDR3 nucleotides read TGTGCCAGCAGTCGGACAGGGGGGGACAGCACAGATATGCAGTATTTT. Protein product: CASSRTGGDSTDMQYF.

This clonotype was counted many times. The gene calls are TRBV7-2 and TRBJ2-1, with 9 bases lining up with TRBD2. V lost 7 bases to trimming and J lost 0 bases; unmatched junction nucleotides: 16. Per germline, CDR1 SGHTA and CDR2 FQGNSA. The CDR3 length is 19 residues. For the CDR3, the DNA is TGTGCCAGCAACGGAAAGGGCCTAGCGGGAAAAAACTCCTACAATGAGCAGTTCTTC. Residues: CASNGKGLAGKNSYNEQFF.

This clonotype came up many times. This chain links TRBV5-5 with TRBJ2-1; 8 bases are shared with TRBD2. The CDR3 has 16 amino acids. Germline CDR1 and CDR2: SGHKS and YYEKEE (reference sequence). V lost 3 bases and J lost 4; bases outside the gene matches: 9. CDR3 coding DNA: TGTGCCAGCAGCTCGAAAAGACTAGCGATTTACAATGAGCAGTTCTTC. It codes for CASSSKRLAIYNEQFF.

This clonotype was detected only a few times. The chain carries TRBV7-9 and TRBJ2-1; 13 bases line up with TRBD2. The CDR3 covers 13 residues. Germline-derived CDR1 and CDR2 are SEHNR and FQNEAQ (reference sequence). V lost 8 bases to trimming and J lost 8 bases; unmatched junction nucleotides: 3. CDR3 protein: CASQGTSGDEQFF. In DNA, the CDR3 is TGTGCCAGCCAGGGGACTAGCGGGGATGAGCAGTTCTTC.

The chain has TRBV29-1 and TRBJ1-2; D is perhaps TRBD1 (6 bases). V was shortened by 7 bases and J by 8 bases, with 17 bases between the two germline ends. Germline CDR1 is SQVTM and CDR2 is ANQGSEA. CDR3 length equals 12 residues. DNA of the CDR3: TGCAGCGCGGACAGAGGCAGTGGGGGCTACACCTTC. This translates into CSADRGSGGYTF.

In this sample, this clonotype turned up a few times. V gene TRBV28 combines with J gene TRBJ1-2; possibly TRBD1 for D (6 bases). Germline loops: CDR1 MDHEN, CDR2 SYDVKM. Trimming removed 7 bases from V and 4 bases from J, with 19 bases in between. There are 15 residues in the CDR3. CDR3 region: CASNSQGTDFYGYTF. The DNA of the CDR3 is TGTGCCAGCAACTCACAGGGAACCGATTTCTATGGCTACACCTTC.

A note on this clonotype: No conserved phenylalanine or tryptophan is present at the end of the CDR3, so a read error is the likely explanation. The V call is TRBV19, the J call TRBJ2-4; D may be TRBD1 (6 bases). The tail of the sequence fits TRBJ2-7 better, so the J call may be wrong. Germline V gene lookup returns CDR1 LNHDA and CDR2 SQIVND (reference sequence). The CDR3 has 13 residues. CDR3 in DNA: TGTGCCAGTAGTACCCGGGACACTTACGAGCAGTACTTA. As protein: CASSTRDTYEQYL.

This sequence joins TRBV6-1 and TRBJ2-7; possible D gene TRBD1, 5 bases. Trimming removed 0 bases from V and 3 bases from J, with 9 bases in between. From germline, CDR1 is MNHNS and CDR2 SASEGT. The CDR3 extends over 14 amino acids. This CDR3 reads CASSEAGPLYEQYF. Here the CDR3 DNA reads TGTGCCAGCAGTGAAGCGGGGCCCCTCTACGAGCAGTACTTC.

A note on this clonotype: With a much larger clone just one base away, this may be a read error. The J gene is TRBJ2-5, the V gene TRBV5-1; D is perhaps TRBD1 (6 bases). Germline-derived CDR1 and CDR2 are SGHRS and YFSETQ. This CDR3 contains 13 residues. CDR3 loop: CASSSTGIETQDF. Written as DNA, the CDR3 is TGCGCCAGCAGCTCCACAGGGATAGAGACCCAGGACTTC.

This clonotype was picked up a small number of times. This sequence joins TRBV24-1 and TRBJ2-2; 7 nucleotides align to TRBD2. The CDR3 is 14 amino acids. The V gene's germline CDR1 is KGHDR and CDR2 SFDVKD. V was clipped by 3 bases and J by 6 bases; unmatched bases: 3. CDR3 protein: CATSDPGLAGELFF. The CDR3, as DNA: TGTGCCACCAGTGATCCAGGACTAGCCGGGGAGCTGTTTTTT.

This clonotype was seen more than once but under ten times. The V call is TRBV6-6, the J call TRBJ2-7, with 7 bases fitting TRBD2. The trim removed 6 bases at V and 5 bases at J, leaving 7 bases unmatched. The CDR3 is 13 amino acids. Germline loops: CDR1 MNHNY, CDR2 SVGAGI (reference sequence). CDR3 nucleotide sequence: TGTGCCAGCAGCGGGGGGTTAGGCGACGAGCAGTACTTC. It translates to CASSGGLGDEQYF.

This clonotype was detected only a few times. V and J are TRBV5-1 and TRBJ1-4, with TRBD1 identical over 7 bases. Germline CDR1 reads SGHRS; CDR2 reads YFSETQ. This CDR3 contains 16 residues. The J segment lost 0 bases and the V segment lost 2 bases, leaving 4 bases of the junction unmatched. The CDR3 loop reads CASSLQGFTTNEKLFF. The DNA for the CDR3 is TGCGCCAGCAGCTTACAGGGGTTCACAACTAATGAAAAACTGTTTTTT.

This chain uses TRBV5-1 with TRBJ1-2; the D is unclear. Germline V CDR1 and CDR2: SGHRS, YFSETQ. CDR3 length: 14 residues. Between the trimmed V and J ends, which lost 0 bases and 0 bases, there was a span of 6 bases. This chain's CDR3 is CASSLERANYGYTF. The CDR3 nucleotides are TGCGCCAGCAGCTTGGAGAGGGCTAACTATGGCTACACCTTC.

As regards this clonotype: A much more abundant neighbour one base away suggests this may be a read error. J is TRBJ2-5 and V is TRBV5-1; perhaps TRBD2 as D (6 bases). This CDR3 region has 15 residues. The germline V gene encodes CDR1 SGHRS and CDR2 YFSETQ. The CDR3 loop reads CASGLVGLPQETQYF. The CDR3 region has the DNA TGCGCCAGCGGCTTGGTCGGACTACCTCAAGAGACCCAGTACTTC.

A few counts support this clonotype. This chain links TRBV5-1 with TRBJ2-3; no clear D. The V gene lost 4 bases and the J gene lost 2 bases, with 14 bases spanning the gap. The CDR3 runs to 15 residues. Germline CDR1 and CDR2: SGHRS and YFSETQ. The CDR3 nucleotides are TGCGCCAGCAGCCCCGGACGGACCCACACAGATACGCAGTATTTT. Translation: CASSPGRTHTDTQYF.

The rearrangement uses TRBV28 and TRBJ1-6; D not certain. V dropped 4 bases and J dropped 2 bases, with 6 bases sitting between them. Germline V gives CDR1 MDHEN, CDR2 SYDVKM. The CDR3 has 14 residues. The CDR3 loop reads CASSYKPYNSPLHF. The CDR3, as DNA: TGTGCCAGCAGTTATAAGCCCTATAATTCACCCCTCCACTTT.

In its sample, this clonotype was seen many times. The genes are TRBV6-2 or TRBV6-3 and TRBJ2-6; D unclear. From germline, CDR1 is MNHEY and CDR2 SVGEGT. The V end lost 7 bases, the J end lost 0 bases, and 4 bases lay between the germline ends. The CDR3 covers 13 residues. CDR3 amino acids: CASINSGANVLTF. As DNA, the CDR3 is TGTGCCAGCATTAACTCTGGGGCCAACGTCCTGACTTTC.

In its sample, this clonotype was seen many times. The genes are TRBV29-1 and TRBJ2-1; D may be TRBD1 or TRBD2 (6 bases each). CDR3 length: 13 residues. The ends were cut back, 3 bases at V and 4 bases at J, with 10 bases in the middle. Germline CDR1 reads SQVTM; CDR2 reads ANQGSEA. DNA of the CDR3: TGCAGCGTTGAGGGGGGCGTATACAATGAGCAGTTCTTC. This sequence encodes CSVEGGVYNEQFF.

With regard to this clonotype: An end of the junction differs from the germline gene, which may be a read error. The genes are TRBV4-1 and TRBJ2-7; D remains unclear. CDR3 length: 13 amino acids. Germline lookup yields CDR1 MGHRA and CDR2 YSYEKL. CDR3 loop: CASSQDPGYGQYF. The CDR3 DNA reads TGCGCCAGCAGCCAAGACCCTGGATACGGGCAGTACTTC.

Comment on this clonotype: With a much larger clone just one base away, this may be a read error. The chain carries TRBV20-1 and TRBJ2-5; unclear D gene. The end of the DNA aligns better with TRBJ2-1, so the J call may be wrong. This CDR3 has 16 amino acids. Germline assignment: CDR1 DFQATT and CDR2 SNEGSKA (reference sequence). CDR3 nucleotide sequence: TGCAGTGTTAGTTTCACCGACGACGGCTTTCGAGAGACCCAGTTCTTC. Translating it yields CSVSFTDDGFRETQFF.

The CDR3 loop is CASIQLTNTEAFF. The CDR3 coding sequence is TGTGCCAGCATCCAACTTACGAACACTGAAGCTTTCTTT. V gene TRBV2 combines with J gene TRBJ1-1; D unclear. V was clipped by 7 bases and J by 1 base, with 10 bases between them. The germline V gene has CDR1 SNHLY and CDR2 FYNNEI. This CDR3 is 13 amino acids long. The full variable domain, with the rest looked up from reference TRBV2 and TRBJ1-1, is EPEVTQTPSHQVTQMGQEVILRCVPISNHLYFYWYRQILGQKVEFLVSFYNNEISEKSEIFDDQFSVERPDGSNFTLKIRSTKLEDSAMYFCASIQLTNTEAFFGQGTRLTVV.

Here the CDR3 reads CASRGTGEEKLFF. Here the CDR3 DNA reads TGTGCCAGCAGGGGGACAGGGGAGGAAAAACTGTTTTTT. V and J are TRBV6-6 and TRBJ1-4, with 10 bases lining up with TRBD1. From germline, CDR1 is MNHNY and CDR2 SVGAGI (reference sequence). The CDR3 has 13 amino acids. V shed 6 bases and J 8 bases; nucleotides not matched to a gene: 3.